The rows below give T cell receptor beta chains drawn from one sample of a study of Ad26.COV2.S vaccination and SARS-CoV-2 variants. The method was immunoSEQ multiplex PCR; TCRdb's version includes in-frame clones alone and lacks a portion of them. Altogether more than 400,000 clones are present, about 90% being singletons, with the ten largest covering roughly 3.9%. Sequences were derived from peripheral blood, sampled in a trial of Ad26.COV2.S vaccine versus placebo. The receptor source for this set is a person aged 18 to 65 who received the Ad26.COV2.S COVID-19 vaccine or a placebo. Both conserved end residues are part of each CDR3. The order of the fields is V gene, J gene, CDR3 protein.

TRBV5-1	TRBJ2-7	CASNQGTGGGEQYF
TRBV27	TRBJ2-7	CASRRGQGTYEQYF
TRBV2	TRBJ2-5	CASRTGLQETQYF
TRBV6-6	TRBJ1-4	CASSKVGRNEKLFF
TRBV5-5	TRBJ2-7	CASSLRGSAYEQYF
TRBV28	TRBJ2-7	CASSSPGASHYEQYF
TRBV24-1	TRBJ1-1	CATSDKGKVNTEAFF
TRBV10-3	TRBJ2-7	CAISPDSYEQYF
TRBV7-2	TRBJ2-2	CASTLGQGATGELFF
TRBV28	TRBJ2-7	CASSLQSELAGLRQYF
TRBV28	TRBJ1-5	CASRSIQGFNQPQHF
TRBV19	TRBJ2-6	CASRKLPGLAGPKAGANVLTF
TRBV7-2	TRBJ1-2	CASSLVVWGQGYTF
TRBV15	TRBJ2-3	CATSIGGTDTQYF
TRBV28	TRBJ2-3	CASSLRVLGGLDTQYF
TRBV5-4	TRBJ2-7	CASSLGGRALPDEQYF